In this sample, the clone carrying this T cell receptor beta chain turned up many times. Its antigen is not identified. This sample was included in a study of neurological immune-mediated disorders. Regarding the study as a whole: No CDR3 amino acid sequences were shared by expanded clones across subjects, suggesting private repertoires in all groups.

Each TCR transcript was tagged with a 10-nucleotide random UMI during 5'RACE. TCRdb re-called the 5' RACE reads through MiXCR, storing one row per CDR3 protein. The data contain about 62,000 distinct CDR3 sequences, under 5% of them singletons. The CDR3 is 13 residues long. Per the germline V gene, CDR1 is DFQATT and CDR2 is SNEGSKA (reference sequence). The TCR originated in a woman aged 45-65 years with multiple sclerosis. The specimen sequenced was PBMCs. This chain uses TRBV20-1 with TRBJ1-5; 8 bases fit TRBD1. The CDR3 sequence: CSCGRGQGQPQHF. CDR3 DNA: TGCAGCTGCGGCAGGGGGCAAGGTCAGCCCCAGCATTTT.